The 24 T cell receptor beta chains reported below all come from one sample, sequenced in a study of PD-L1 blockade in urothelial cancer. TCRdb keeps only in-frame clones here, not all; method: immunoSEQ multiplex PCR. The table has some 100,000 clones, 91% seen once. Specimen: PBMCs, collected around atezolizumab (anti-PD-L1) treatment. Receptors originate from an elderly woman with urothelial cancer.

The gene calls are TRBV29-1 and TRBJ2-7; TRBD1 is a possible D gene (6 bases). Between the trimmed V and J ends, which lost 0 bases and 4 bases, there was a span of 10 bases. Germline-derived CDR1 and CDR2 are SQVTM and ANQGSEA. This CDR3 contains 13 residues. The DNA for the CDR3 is TGCAGCGTTGAAGATGGGGGCGGGTACGAGCAGTACTTC. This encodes CSVEDGGGYEQYF.

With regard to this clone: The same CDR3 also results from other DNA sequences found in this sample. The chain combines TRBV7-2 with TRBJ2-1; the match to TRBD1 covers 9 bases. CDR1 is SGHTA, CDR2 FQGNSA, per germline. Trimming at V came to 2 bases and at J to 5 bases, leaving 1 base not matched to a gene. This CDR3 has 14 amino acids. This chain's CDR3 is CASSLWTGDNEQFF. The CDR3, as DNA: TGTGCCAGCAGCTTATGGACAGGGGACAATGAGCAGTTCTTC.

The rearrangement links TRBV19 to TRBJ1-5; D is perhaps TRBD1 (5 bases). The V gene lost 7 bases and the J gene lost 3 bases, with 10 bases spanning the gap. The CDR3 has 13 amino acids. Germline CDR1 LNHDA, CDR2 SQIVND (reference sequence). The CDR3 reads CASTGRVNQPQHF. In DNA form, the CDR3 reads TGTGCCAGTACGGGCAGGGTCAATCAGCCCCAGCATTTT. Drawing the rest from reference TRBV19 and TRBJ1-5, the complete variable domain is DGGITQSPKYLFRKEGQNVTLSCEQNLNHDAMYWYRQDPGQGLRLIYYSQIVNDFQKGDIAEGYSVSREKKESFPLTVTSAQKNPTAFYLCASTGRVNQPQHFGDGTRLSIL.

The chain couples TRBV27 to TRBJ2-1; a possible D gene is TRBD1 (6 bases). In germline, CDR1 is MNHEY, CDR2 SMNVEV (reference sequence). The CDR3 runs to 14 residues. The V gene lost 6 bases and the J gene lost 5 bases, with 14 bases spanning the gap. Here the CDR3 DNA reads TGTGCCAGCAGCCATACAGGGCCGAACAATGAGCAGTTCTTC. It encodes CASSHTGPNNEQFF.

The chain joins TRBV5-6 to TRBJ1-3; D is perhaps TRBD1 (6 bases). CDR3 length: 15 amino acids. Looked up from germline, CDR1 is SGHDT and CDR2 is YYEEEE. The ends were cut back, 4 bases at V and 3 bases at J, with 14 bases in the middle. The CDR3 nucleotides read TGTGCCAGCAGCCCAGGAACACAGGGTGGAAACACCATATATTTT. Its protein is CASSPGTQGGNTIYF.

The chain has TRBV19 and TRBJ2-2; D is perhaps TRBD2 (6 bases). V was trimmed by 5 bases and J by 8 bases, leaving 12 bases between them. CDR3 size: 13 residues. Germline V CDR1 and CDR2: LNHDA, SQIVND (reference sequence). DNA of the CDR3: TGTGCCAGTAGTGTCGGGGGTGTAGGGGAGCTGTTTTTT. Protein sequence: CASSVGGVGELFF.

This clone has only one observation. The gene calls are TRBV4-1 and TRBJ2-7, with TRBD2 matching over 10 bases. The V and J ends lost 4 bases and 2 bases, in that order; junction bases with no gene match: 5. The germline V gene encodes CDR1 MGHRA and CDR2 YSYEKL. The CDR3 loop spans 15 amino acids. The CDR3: CASSLGLAVTYEQYF. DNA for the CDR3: TGCGCCAGCAGCCTCGGACTAGCGGTAACCTACGAGCAGTACTTC.

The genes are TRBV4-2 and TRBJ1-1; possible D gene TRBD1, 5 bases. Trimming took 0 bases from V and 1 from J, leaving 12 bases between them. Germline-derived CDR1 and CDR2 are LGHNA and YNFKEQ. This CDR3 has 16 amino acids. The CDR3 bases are TGTGCCAGCAGCCAAGATTGGGGGGGGTCGAACACTGAAGCTTTCTTT. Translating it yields CASSQDWGGSNTEAFF.

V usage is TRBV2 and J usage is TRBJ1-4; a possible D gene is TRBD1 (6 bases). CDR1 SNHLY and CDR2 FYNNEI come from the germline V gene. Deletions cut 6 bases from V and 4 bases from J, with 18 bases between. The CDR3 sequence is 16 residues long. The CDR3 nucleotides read TGTGCCAGCAGCCTGAGACAGGCGGCACTTAATGAAAAACTGTTTTTT. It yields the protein CASSLRQAALNEKLFF.

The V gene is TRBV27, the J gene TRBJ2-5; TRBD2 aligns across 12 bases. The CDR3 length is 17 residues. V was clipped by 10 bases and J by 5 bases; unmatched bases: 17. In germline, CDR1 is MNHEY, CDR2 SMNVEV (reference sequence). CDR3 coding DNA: TGTGCCACCAGACGGACTAGCGGGACCGATCTGCGGGAGACCCAGTACTTC. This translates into CATRRTSGTDLRETQYF.

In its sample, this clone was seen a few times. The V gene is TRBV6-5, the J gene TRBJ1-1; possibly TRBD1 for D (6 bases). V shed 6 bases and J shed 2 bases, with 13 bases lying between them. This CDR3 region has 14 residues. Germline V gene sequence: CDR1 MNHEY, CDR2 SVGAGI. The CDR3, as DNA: TGTGCCAGCAGCCCAGGGACAAGCAACACTGAAGCTTTCTTT. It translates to CASSPGTSNTEAFF.

DNA of the CDR3: TGCGCCAGCAGCCCGACCGGGACTAGTGAGTTCTTC. This gives the protein CASSPTGTSEFF. V usage is TRBV5-1 and J usage is TRBJ2-1; 8 bases match TRBD2. Germline CDR1 and CDR2: SGHRS and YFSETQ. With V trimmed by 4 bases and J by 14 bases, 8 bases remained unmatched. The CDR3 length is 12 residues.

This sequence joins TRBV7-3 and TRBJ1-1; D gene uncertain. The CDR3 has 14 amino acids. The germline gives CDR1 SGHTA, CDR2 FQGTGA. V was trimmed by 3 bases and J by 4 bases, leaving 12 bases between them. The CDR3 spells CASSLTQRSTEAFF. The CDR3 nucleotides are TGTGCCAGCAGCTTGACCCAGAGGTCCACTGAAGCTTTCTTT.

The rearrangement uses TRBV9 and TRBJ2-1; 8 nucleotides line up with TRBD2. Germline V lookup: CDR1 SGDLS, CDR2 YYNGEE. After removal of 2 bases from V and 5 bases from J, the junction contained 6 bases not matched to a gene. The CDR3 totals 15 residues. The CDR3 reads CASSVKAGENNEQFF. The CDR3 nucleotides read TGTGCCAGCAGCGTTAAAGCGGGAGAAAACAATGAGCAGTTCTTC.

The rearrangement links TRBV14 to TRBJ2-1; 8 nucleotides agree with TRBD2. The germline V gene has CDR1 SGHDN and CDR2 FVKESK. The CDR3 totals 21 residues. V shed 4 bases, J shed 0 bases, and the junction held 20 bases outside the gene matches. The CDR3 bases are TGTGCCAGCAGCCGCGGACTAGCCCCAGTAACCCGTCTGGGCTCCTACAATGAGCAGTTCTTC. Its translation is CASSRGLAPVTRLGSYNEQFF.

The CDR3 protein is CASRASGSKVFF. The CDR3 coding sequence is TGTGCCAGTAGGGCTAGCGGGTCTAAGGTGTTTTTT. This chain links TRBV19 with TRBJ2-2; 8 bases align to TRBD2. Germline values: CDR1 LNHDA, CDR2 SQIVND (reference sequence). Germline trimming cut 6 bases from V and 15 bases from J; bases unmatched to any gene: 9. This CDR3 has 12 residues.

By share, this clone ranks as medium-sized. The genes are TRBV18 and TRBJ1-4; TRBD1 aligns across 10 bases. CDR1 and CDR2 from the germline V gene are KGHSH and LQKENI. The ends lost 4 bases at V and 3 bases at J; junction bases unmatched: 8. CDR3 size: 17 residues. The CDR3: CASSLRQGASANEKLFF. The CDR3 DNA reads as TGTGCCAGCTCACTCAGACAGGGGGCGTCAGCTAATGAAAAACTGTTTTTT.

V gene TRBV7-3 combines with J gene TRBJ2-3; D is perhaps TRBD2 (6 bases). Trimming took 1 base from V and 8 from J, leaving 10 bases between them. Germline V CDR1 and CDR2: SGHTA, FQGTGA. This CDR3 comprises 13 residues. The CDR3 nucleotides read TGTGCCAGCAGCTTAAAGGCGGAGGGTACGCAGTATTTT. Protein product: CASSLKAEGTQYF. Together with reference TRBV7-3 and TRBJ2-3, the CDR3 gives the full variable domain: GAGVSQTPSNKVTEKGKYVELRCDPISGHTALYWYRQSLGQGPEFLIYFQGTGAADDSGLPNDRFFAVRPEGSVSTLKIQRTERGDSAVYLCASSLKAEGTQYFGPGTRLTVL.

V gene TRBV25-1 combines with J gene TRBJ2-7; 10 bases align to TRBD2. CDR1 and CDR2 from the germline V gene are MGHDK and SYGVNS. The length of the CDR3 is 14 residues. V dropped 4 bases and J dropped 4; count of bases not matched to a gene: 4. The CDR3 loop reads CASSASGSLYEQYF. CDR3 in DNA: TGTGCCAGCAGTGCTAGCGGGAGTCTGTACGAGCAGTACTTC.

CDR3 loop: CSIRTATNEKLFF. The CDR3 DNA reads as TGCAGCATACGGACAGCAACTAATGAAAAACTGTTTTTT. This chain joins TRBV29-1 and TRBJ1-4, with D possibly being TRBD1 (6 bases). The germline CDR1 and CDR2 sequences are SQVTM and ANQGSEA. This CDR3 comprises 13 residues. V gave up 8 bases and J gave up 0 bases, with 10 bases separating them. Supplemented by reference TRBV29-1 and TRBJ1-4, the full variable domain reads SAVISQKPSRDICQRGTSLTIQCQVDSQVTMMFWYRQQPGQSLTLIATANQGSEATYESGFVIDKFPISRPNLTFSTLTVSNMSPEDSSIYLCSIRTATNEKLFFGSGTQLSVL.

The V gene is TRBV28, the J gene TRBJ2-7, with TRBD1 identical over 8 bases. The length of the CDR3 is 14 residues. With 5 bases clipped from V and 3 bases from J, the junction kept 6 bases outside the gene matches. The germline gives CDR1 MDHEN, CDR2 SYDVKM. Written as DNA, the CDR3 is TGTGCCAGCAGTGCGGGGACAGGAGGCTACGAGCAGTACTTC. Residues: CASSAGTGGYEQYF.

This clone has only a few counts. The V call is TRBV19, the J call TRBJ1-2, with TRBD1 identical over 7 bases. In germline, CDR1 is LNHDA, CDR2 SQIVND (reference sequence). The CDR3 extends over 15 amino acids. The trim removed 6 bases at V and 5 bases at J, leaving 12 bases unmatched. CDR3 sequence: CASRAVDRSRYGYTF. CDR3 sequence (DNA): TGTGCCAGTAGGGCGGTGGACAGGTCGAGATATGGCTACACCTTC.

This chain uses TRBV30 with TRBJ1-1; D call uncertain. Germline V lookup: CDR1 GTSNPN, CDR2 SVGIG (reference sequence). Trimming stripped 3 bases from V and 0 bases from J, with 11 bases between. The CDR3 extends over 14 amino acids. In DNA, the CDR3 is TGTGCCTGGAGCAGCGGCACTCTGAACACTGAAGCTTTCTTT. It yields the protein CAWSSGTLNTEAFF.

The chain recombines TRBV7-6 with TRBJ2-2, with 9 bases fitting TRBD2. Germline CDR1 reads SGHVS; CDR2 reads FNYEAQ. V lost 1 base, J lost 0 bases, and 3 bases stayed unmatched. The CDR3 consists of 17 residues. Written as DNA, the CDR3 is TGTGCCAGCAGCTTAGGACTAGCGGCCGCGAACACCGGGGAGCTGTTTTTT. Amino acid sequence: CASSLGLAAANTGELFF. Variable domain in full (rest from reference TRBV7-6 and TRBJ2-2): GAGVSQSPRYKVTKRGQDVALRCDPISGHVSLYWYRQALGQGPEFLTYFNYEAQQDKSGLPNDRFSAERPEGSISTLTIQRTEQRDSAMYRCASSLGLAAANTGELFFGEGSRLTVL.